This is a list of T cell receptor beta chains from one sample in a study of blood T cell repertoires in COVID-19. Sequenced by immunoSEQ multiplex PCR; TCRdb stores in-frame clones only, minus some. The data hold over 65,000 clones, with about 87% observed a single time. Sequencing input: peripheral blood. These receptors were taken from a human donor in a cohort sampled during active COVID-19. Both conserved end residues are part of each CDR3. The D gene is left open where the match is weak. Clone size is given for some rows only: seen once, a few or many times, or a class if the clone is expanded.

j_call clone_size v_call d_call cdr3_nt cdr3_aa
TRBJ2-1 - TRBV7-3 - TGTGCCAGCAGCTTTGGACAGCTCCACAATGAGCAGTTCTTC CASSFGQLHNEQFF
TRBJ2-1 - TRBV6-2/TRBV6-3 - TGTGCCAGCAGTTACCGGGGACTGGTTTACAATGAGCAGTTCTTC CASSYRGLVYNEQFF
TRBJ1-1 - TRBV2 - TGTGCCACCGAAGGGGCTAACACTGAAGCTTTCTTT CATEGANTEAFF
TRBJ2-7 - TRBV28 - TGTGCCAGCAGTTGGAGTTCGCGCGAGCAGTACTTC CASSWSSREQYF
TRBJ1-2 - TRBV28 - TGTGCCAGCAGTAAACTGACTAACTATGGCTACACCTTC CASSKLTNYGYTF
TRBJ2-7 - TRBV5-5 TRBD2 TGTGCCAGCAGCTTGGCCGTTACTAGCGGGAGTTTGTACGAGCAGTACTTC CASSLAVTSGSLYEQYF
TRBJ2-3 - TRBV7-6 TRBD2 TGTGCCAGCATCAACCCACGCGGACTAGCGGGAGGCCTCACAGATACGCAGTATTTT CASINPRGLAGGLTDTQYF
TRBJ2-7 - TRBV28 - TGTGCCAGCAACTCCCCGGGATCCTACGAGCAGTACTTC CASNSPGSYEQYF
TRBJ1-4 - TRBV25-1 - TGTGCCAGCAGTGAATCCAAGGGGTTGACTAATGAAAAACTGTTTTTT CASSESKGLTNEKLFF
TRBJ2-2 - TRBV28 TRBD2 TGTGCCAGCAGTTTTACGGGGGGACCGAACACCGGGGAGCTGTTTTTT CASSFTGGPNTGELFF
TRBJ2-7 - TRBV7-8 TRBD2 TGTGCCAGCAGCCAGGGACTAGCGGGAGGGGCGGAGCAGTACTTC CASSQGLAGGAEQYF
TRBJ2-1 - TRBV7-3 TRBD2 TGTGCCAGCAGCGCCGGACTAGCGGGAGGGTACAATGAGCAGTTCTTC CASSAGLAGGYNEQFF
TRBJ2-4 - TRBV19 - TGTGCCAGTAGTCGGGCTCCCCGGGGCAAAAACATTCAGTACTTC CASSRAPRGKNIQYF
TRBJ1-6 - TRBV7-3 - TGTGCCAGCAGTCCCCAAGCGGACCATGATTCACCCCTCCACTTT CASSPQADHDSPLHF
TRBJ1-3 few TRBV9 - TGTGCCAGCAGCCCCGCAGGGGTCTCTGGAAACACCATATATTTT CASSPAGVSGNTIYF
TRBJ2-1 few TRBV21-1 - TGTGCCAGCAGCTCCGGGAGGGTAAAGAGGAATGAGCAGTTCTTC CASSSGRVKRNEQFF
TRBJ2-1 - TRBV15 - TGTGCCACCAGACAGGCCTCCTACAATGAGCAGTTCTTC CATRQASYNEQFF
TRBJ2-4 - TRBV28 TRBD1 TGTGCCAGCACAGGGGGATTGGCCAAAAACATTCAGTACTTC CASTGGLAKNIQYF
TRBJ2-3 - TRBV10-3 - TGTGCCACCAGACCGGGACTTTCAGATACGCAGTATTTT CATRPGLSDTQYF
TRBJ2-1 once TRBV11-3 TRBD2 TGTGCCAGCAGCTTAAGTCTAGGGGCTAGCGGGACCAATGAGCAGTTCTTC CASSLSLGASGTNEQFF